Listed here are 17 T cell receptor beta chains from one sample, sequenced in a study of blood T cell repertoires in COVID-19. Clones were read by immunoSEQ multiplex PCR, and TCRdb kept only the in-frame ones, dropping some. The sample contains fewer than 200,000 clones, approximately 85% of which appear only once. The sample comprised PBMCs or T cells enriched from blood (not recorded which). The receptors here all came from a woman aged 18-35 years who had recovered from COVID-19.

V usage is TRBV7-2 and J usage is TRBJ2-5; D unclear. The CDR3 loop spans 13 amino acids. Trimming took off 8 bases at V and 5 bases at J, with 15 bases between the two ends. Looked up from germline, CDR1 is SGHTA and CDR2 is FQGNSA. The CDR3 DNA reads as TGTGCCAGCGGCCAGGTAGAGTACGAGACCCAGTACTTC. Its protein product is CASGQVEYETQYF.

J is TRBJ1-2 and V is TRBV5-5, with D unresolved. Trimming removed 0 bases at V and 8 bases at J, with 11 bases between. This CDR3 spans 13 amino acids. Germline V lookup: CDR1 SGHKS, CDR2 YYEKEE (reference sequence). In DNA, the CDR3 is TGTGCCAGCAGCTTGGGTCTCACCCAGGGCTACACCTTC. The encoded protein is CASSLGLTQGYTF.

CDR3 residues: CASTSLGVNQPQHF. The CDR3 DNA sequence: TGTGCCAGCACCTCACTCGGGGTTAATCAGCCCCAGCATTTT. The genes are TRBV27 and TRBJ1-5, with D unresolved. Germline lookup yields CDR1 MNHEY and CDR2 SMNVEV (reference sequence). This CDR3 region has 14 residues. V was cut by 7 bases and J by 4 bases, with 14 bases left in between.

This clone was seen more than once but under ten times. The rearrangement joins TRBV7-9 to TRBJ1-1; D is undetermined. The CDR3 runs to 14 residues. Per the germline V gene, CDR1 is SEHNR and CDR2 is FQNEAQ (reference sequence). Trimming took 5 bases from V and 6 from J, leaving 16 bases between them. The CDR3 loop reads CASSPIYEMAEAFF. The DNA for the CDR3 is TGTGCCAGCAGCCCAATTTACGAGATGGCTGAAGCTTTCTTT.

This clone was detected only once. The V call is TRBV28, the J call TRBJ2-1, with TRBD2 matching over 7 bases. Germline trimming cut 8 bases from V and 8 bases from J; bases unmatched to any gene: 15. This CDR3 spans 15 amino acids. CDR1 is MDHEN and CDR2 is SYDVKM in the germline V gene. DNA for the CDR3: TGTGCCAGCGCTCCTACGGGGGGTCTTGGGCATGAGCAGTTCTTC. This encodes CASAPTGGLGHEQFF.

With regard to this clone: The sample holds other DNA sequences that translate to the same CDR3. In nucleotides, the CDR3 is TGCAGTGCTTCCCAGGAGACCCAGTACTTC. Encoded protein: CSASQETQYF. The chain carries TRBV20-1 and TRBJ2-5; no definite D call. Trimming removed 5 bases at V and 5 bases at J, with 6 bases between. There are 10 residues in the CDR3. CDR1 is DFQATT, CDR2 SNEGSKA, per germline (reference sequence).

The chain joins TRBV4-1 to TRBJ2-5; unclear D gene. V lost 1 base to trimming and J lost 4 bases, with 7 bases between them. The CDR3 consists of 13 residues. Germline loops: CDR1 MGHRA, CDR2 YSYEKL. The CDR3 sequence is CASSQVPRETQYF. The CDR3 DNA follows: TGCGCCAGCAGCCAAGTCCCCCGAGAGACCCAGTACTTC.

The rearrangement links TRBV7-8 to TRBJ1-2; D gene uncertain. With 1 base removed from V and 5 bases from J, the gap between germline ends came to 11 bases. Germline V gives CDR1 SGHVS, CDR2 FQNEAQ. This CDR3 has 14 amino acids. The CDR3 DNA follows: TGTGCCAGCAGCTTAGGACTGACGGGATATGGCTACACCTTC. This gives the protein CASSLGLTGYGYTF.

This clone has just a few counts. The sample has other DNA sequences that encode this CDR3 too. This chain uses TRBV6-5 with TRBJ1-2; 8 bases line up with TRBD1. Germline V lookup: CDR1 MNHEY, CDR2 SVGAGI. The CDR3 spans 13 residues. The junction had 2 bases not matched to a gene; V was cut back by 5 bases and J by 3 bases. The CDR3 DNA sequence: TGTGCCAGCAGTCTGACAGGGGACTATGGCTACACCTTC. It translates to CASSLTGDYGYTF.

The V call is TRBV6-5, the J call TRBJ1-1; no clear D. This CDR3 region has 15 residues. Per germline, CDR1 MNHEY and CDR2 SVGAGI. Trimming cost V 6 bases and J 1 base, with 15 bases left between them. This CDR3 is CASSVSVQANTEAFF. The CDR3 DNA follows: TGTGCCAGCAGCGTAAGTGTCCAGGCGAACACTGAAGCTTTCTTT.

This rearrangement joins TRBV29-1 to TRBJ2-2; 10 bases agree with TRBD2. The CDR3 contains 13 residues. V lost 4 bases and J lost 4; bases outside the gene matches: 0. Germline loops: CDR1 SQVTM, CDR2 ANQGSEA. This CDR3 is CSVVAGGTGELFF. The CDR3 region has the DNA TGCAGCGTTGTAGCGGGGGGCACCGGGGAGCTGTTTTTT.

The chain uses TRBV19 and TRBJ1-1; possibly TRBD1 for D (5 bases). CDR3 length equals 14 residues. From germline, CDR1 is LNHDA and CDR2 SQIVND (reference sequence). V dropped 3 bases and J dropped 6 bases, with 14 bases sitting between them. In DNA, the CDR3 is TGTGCCAGTAGTATCAGCGCCAGGGTCGCTGAAGCTTTCTTT. This encodes CASSISARVAEAFF.

In its sample, this clone was seen once. The J gene is TRBJ2-3, the V gene TRBV10-2; TRBD2 matches at 11 bases. Germline V gene data show CDR1 as WSHSY and CDR2 as SAAADI. The CDR3 is 14 amino acids. The V and J ends lost 6 bases and 6 bases, in that order; junction bases with no gene match: 5. CDR3: CASRLAGDLDTQYF. CDR3 coding DNA: TGCGCCAGCAGACTAGCGGGAGATTTGGATACGCAGTATTTT.

V and J are TRBV3-1 (or the pseudogene TRBV3-2) and TRBJ2-5; maybe TRBD2 (6 bases). V lost 4 bases, J lost 0 bases, and 15 bases lay in between. This CDR3 is 16 amino acids long. The germline gives CDR1 LGHDT, CDR2 YNNKEL (reference sequence). CDR3 protein: CASSPLWPGDQETQYF. The CDR3 DNA reads TGTGCCAGCAGCCCGCTATGGCCGGGGGACCAAGAGACCCAGTACTTC.

The chain employs TRBV5-4 and TRBJ1-3, with D maybe TRBD1 (6 bases). The germline V and J ends were trimmed by 5 bases and 1 base, with 10 bases remaining between them. The CDR3 has 14 residues. Germline values: CDR1 SGHNT, CDR2 YYREEE (reference sequence). CDR3 protein: CASSSGASGNTIYF. In DNA form, the CDR3 reads TGTGCCAGCAGTTCAGGGGCTTCTGGAAACACCATATATTTT. Filled out from reference TRBV5-4 and TRBJ1-3, the complete variable domain reads ETGVTQSPTHLIKTRGQQVTLRCSSQSGHNTVSWYQQALGQGPQFIFQYYREEENGRGNFPPRFSGLQFPNYSSELNVNALELDDSALYLCASSSGASGNTIYFGEGSWLTVV.

The chain recombines TRBV7-8 with TRBJ2-7; TRBD1 agrees at 7 bases. The junction had 6 bases not matched to a gene; V was cut back by 1 base and J by 6 bases. The CDR3 sequence is 14 residues long. CDR1 and CDR2 (germline): SGHVS, FQNEAQ. The CDR3 DNA reads TGTGCCAGCAGCTTAGGGGCAGGGGGAAGCGAGCAGTACTTC. Its translation is CASSLGAGGSEQYF.

The rearrangement joins TRBV6-1 to TRBJ2-4; D perhaps matches TRBD1 (5 bases). V was trimmed by 1 base and J by 6 bases, leaving 7 bases between them. Germline V lookup: CDR1 MNHNS, CDR2 SASEGT. The CDR3 totals 13 residues. CDR3 in amino acids: CASSEGQLNIQYF. The CDR3 DNA reads TGTGCCAGCAGTGAAGGACAGCTAAACATTCAGTACTTC.